The source of this TCR beta chain is a study of blood T cell repertoires in COVID-19. The wider study: From the United States, Italy and Spain came samples of acute and convalescent COVID-19. PBMCs, B-cell-depleted T cells, or T cells were the source of the cDNA or gDNA that made up the material.

As processed by the authors: For nucleated cells, counts were estimated from reference gene primer amplification. The repertoire was sequenced with immunoSEQ multiplex PCR; TCRdb's copy has only in-frame clones and lacks some. The V and J calls and clone size were taken over from that table, and D and trimming were inferred from the DNA. The sample has about 210,000 clones, approximately 86% seen once. V gave up 1 base and J gave up 0 bases, with 7 bases separating them. CDR3 size: 14 residues. Germline V CDR1 and CDR2: GTSNPN, SVGIG (reference sequence). The chain is built from TRBV30 and TRBJ1-3; the D is unclear. The sample comprised peripheral blood. The source of this sequence is a middle-aged man with acute or convalescent COVID-19. Here the CDR3 reads CAWSDGSSGNTIYF. The CDR3, as DNA: TGTGCCTGGAGTGATGGGAGCTCTGGAAACACCATATATTTT.